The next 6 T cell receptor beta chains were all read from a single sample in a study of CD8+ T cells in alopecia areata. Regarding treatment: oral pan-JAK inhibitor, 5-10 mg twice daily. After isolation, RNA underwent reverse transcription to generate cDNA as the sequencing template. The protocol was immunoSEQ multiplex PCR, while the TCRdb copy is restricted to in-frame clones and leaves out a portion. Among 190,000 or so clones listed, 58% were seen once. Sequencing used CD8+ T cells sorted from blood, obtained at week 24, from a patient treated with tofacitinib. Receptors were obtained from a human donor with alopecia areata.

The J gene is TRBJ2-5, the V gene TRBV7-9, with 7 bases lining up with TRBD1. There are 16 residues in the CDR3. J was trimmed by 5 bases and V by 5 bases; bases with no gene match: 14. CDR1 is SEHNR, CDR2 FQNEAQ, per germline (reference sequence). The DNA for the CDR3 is TGTGCCAGCAGCCGGAACGAAAAGGACAGGCGGGAGACCCAGTACTTC. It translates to CASSRNEKDRRETQYF.

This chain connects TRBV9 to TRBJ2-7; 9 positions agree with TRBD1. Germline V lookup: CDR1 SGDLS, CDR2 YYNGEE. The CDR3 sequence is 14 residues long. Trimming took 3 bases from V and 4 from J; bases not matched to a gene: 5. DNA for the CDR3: TGTGCCAGCAGCGCCCCGGGACAGGGATACGAGCAGTACTTC. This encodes CASSAPGQGYEQYF.

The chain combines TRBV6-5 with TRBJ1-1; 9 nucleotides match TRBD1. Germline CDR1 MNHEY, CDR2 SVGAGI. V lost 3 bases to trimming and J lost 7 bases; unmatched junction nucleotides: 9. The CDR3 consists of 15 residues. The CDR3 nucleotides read TGTGCCAGCAGTTATTCTCCCGGGACAGGGCTTGAAGCTTTCTTT. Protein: CASSYSPGTGLEAFF.

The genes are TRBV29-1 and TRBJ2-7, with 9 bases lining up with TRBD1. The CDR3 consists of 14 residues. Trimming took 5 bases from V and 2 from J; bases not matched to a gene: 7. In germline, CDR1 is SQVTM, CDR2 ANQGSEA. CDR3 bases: TGCAGCGTTACCAACAGGGGGCCGGCCTACGAGCAGTACTTC. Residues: CSVTNRGPAYEQYF.

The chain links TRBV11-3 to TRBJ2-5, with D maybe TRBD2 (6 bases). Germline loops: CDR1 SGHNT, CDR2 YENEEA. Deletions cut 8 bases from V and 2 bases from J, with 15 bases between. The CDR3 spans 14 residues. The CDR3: CASVHGGVQETQYF. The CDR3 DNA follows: TGTGCCAGCGTACACGGGGGAGTTCAAGAGACCCAGTACTTC.

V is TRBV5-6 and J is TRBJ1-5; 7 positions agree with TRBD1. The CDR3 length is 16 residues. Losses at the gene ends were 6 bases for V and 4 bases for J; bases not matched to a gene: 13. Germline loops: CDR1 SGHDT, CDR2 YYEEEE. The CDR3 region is CASISGGTEYNQPQHF. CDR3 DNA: TGTGCCAGCATTTCGGGGGGGACAGAGTATAATCAGCCCCAGCATTTT.